This T cell receptor beta chain came from a study of tumor-infiltrating lymphocytes in primary liver carcinoma. Study-level points and caveats: Since sampling was bulk and unsorted, CD4+ and CD8+ repertoires were not compared. Significantly larger top-250-clone fractions were found in tumors than in blood (p = 0.039).

Concerning this clonotype itself: Its target is unknown.

A primer matching the constant region was used to make TCR beta cDNA from 500 ng of total RNA. Generation of the TCR beta libraries relied on three nested multiplex PCR rounds using slightly modified ARM-PCR. TCRdb called the multiplex PCR reads again in MiXCR, with one record for every CDR3 protein. The sample lists fewer than 400,000 distinct CDR3 sequences, more than 55% occurring once. Researchers drew blood RNA from unsorted whole blood and extracted germline DNA as well. Sequenced sample: peripheral blood. The receptor comes from a man aged 40-55 years with primary liver carcinoma and hepatitis B virus infection.

The CDR3, as DNA: TGCGCCAGCACCCGGACAGGGGAGACCCAGTACTTC. Translating gives CASTRTGETQYF. V usage is TRBV5-1 and J usage is TRBJ2-5, with 8 bases identical to TRBD1. V dropped 6 bases and J dropped 5; count of bases not matched to a gene: 3. In germline, CDR1 is SGHRS, CDR2 YFSETQ. There are 12 residues in the CDR3.